This T cell receptor (beta chain) was identified during a study of chemoradiotherapy in HPV16-positive cancers. Findings of the study overall: Only a couple of HPV16-positive patients supplied the functional HPV-specificity definition. Non-HPV-specific T cells did not expand in tumors during treatment, whereas candidate HPV-specific clones and E7-related motifs did.

About this clone itself: As yet, its antigen is unknown.

Per germline, CDR1 SGDLS and CDR2 YYNGEE. The CDR3 covers 12 residues. V gave up 3 bases and J gave up 5 bases, with 8 bases separating them. Repertoires were sampled repeatedly during chemoradiotherapy. Clones were read by immunoSEQ multiplex PCR, and TCRdb kept only the in-frame ones, dropping some. Of about 5,400 clones listed, 76% are singletons. The chain has TRBV9 and TRBJ2-5; D not certain. The source is a human donor with HPV-associated anogenital cancer. Sample collection was performed from a patient who underwent chemoradiotherapy. This chain's CDR3 is CASSAAYETQYF. The CDR3 DNA reads as TGTGCCAGCAGCGCCGCCTACGAGACCCAGTACTTC.